This paragraph covers one T cell receptor beta chain sequence. Its antigen is unidentified. The junction and the germline gene differ at one end; a read error may be behind it. These data belong to a study of tumor-infiltrating lymphocytes in primary liver carcinoma. Overall study: Men and women, 30 to 69 years of age, made up the patients.

Germline CDR1 SGHAT, CDR2 FQNNGV. The CDR3 contains 13 residues. Each 20-30 mg portion of unsorted bulk tissue served as the source for co-extraction of RNA and DNA. Patients underwent resection of primary liver carcinoma. TCR beta cDNA was prepared out of roughly 0.45 ug total RNA by means of a constant-region primer. A slightly modified ARM-PCR protocol with three nested multiplex PCR rounds produced these TCR beta libraries. The two initial PCR rounds, nine to eleven cycles each, used TRBV1-TRBV30 forward and C-beta reverse primers. TCRdb reprocessed the multiplex PCR reads via MiXCR and lists one record per CDR3 protein. The sample holds roughly 80,000 distinct CDR3 sequences; approximately 70% are singletons and the top ten take roughly 28%. Study-level points and caveats: Tumor-adjacent and tumor-blood pairs shared less of their repertoires than tumor region pairs shared. Top-250-clone fractions were significantly higher in tumors than in blood (p = 0.039).

Material: tumor-adjacent normal liver tissue. This TCR was sampled from a man in his forties with primary liver carcinoma and hepatitis B virus infection. The V and J genes are TRBV11-2 and TRBJ2-7; 7 nucleotides match TRBD2. The CDR3 spells CASNLAGTYEQYF. CDR3 DNA: TGTGCCAGCAACTTAGCGGGTACCTATGAGCAGTACTTC.